This is a list of T cell receptor beta chains from one sample in a study of shared clonotypes between healthy human individuals. Generated by immunoSEQ multiplex PCR, the TCRdb table keeps only in-frame clones and is missing some. The sample shows roughly 2.6 million clones, roughly nine tenths of them seen only once. Sequences were obtained from naive CD4+ T cells sorted from blood. The receptor set was obtained from a man aged 18 to 29 in good health. Each CDR3 is given with its conserved first and last residue. D genes are given only for firm matches. Expanded clones are given a class, and other clones once, few, many or no size at all.

TRBD1	.	TRBV29-1	TRBJ2-1	CSVEGGQYNEQFF	TGCAGCGTTGAAGGGGGACAGTACAATGAGCAGTTCTTC
.	.	TRBV2	TRBJ2-6	CASGGGANVLTF	TGTGCCAGCGGAGGCGGGGCCAACGTCCTGACTTTC
TRBD1	.	TRBV11-2	TRBJ1-1	CASSLGDRVNTEAFF	TGTGCCAGCAGCTTAGGGGACAGGGTGAACACTGAAGCTTTCTTT
.	.	TRBV28	TRBJ2-7	CASSPTGLIDEQYF	TGTGCCAGCAGTCCTACAGGGTTGATAGACGAGCAGTACTTC
.	.	TRBV5-5	TRBJ2-7	CASINAGLTYEQYF	TGTGCCAGCATCAATGCCGGGTTAACCTACGAGCAGTACTTC
.	once	TRBV7-9	TRBJ2-3	CASSLDGTSTDTQYF	TGTGCCAGCAGCTTAGACGGTACTAGCACAGATACGCAGTATTTT
.	.	TRBV27	TRBJ2-5	CASSSSAAGKETQYF	TGTGCCAGCAGTTCCTCCGCGGCGGGGAAAGAGACCCAGTACTTC
.	.	TRBV16	TRBJ2-4	CASMPLGPSENIQYF	TGTGCCAGCATGCCACTGGGACCCTCCGAAAACATTCAGTACTTC
.	.	TRBV19	TRBJ1-1	CASSIEGRRWMNTEAFF	TGTGCCAGTAGTATAGAGGGTCGGCGATGGATGAACACTGAAGCTTTCTTT
.	once	TRBV7-2	TRBJ2-1	CASSLTGIMEQFF	TGTGCCAGCAGCTTAACAGGGATAATGGAGCAGTTCTTC
.	once	TRBV2	TRBJ1-2	CASEEGNYGYTF	TGTGCCAGCGAGGAGGGTAACTATGGCTACACCTTC
.	.	TRBV2	TRBJ2-7	CASLAETIYEQYF	TGTGCCAGCTTGGCGGAGACAATTTACGAGCAGTACTTC
.	.	TRBV28	TRBJ1-1	CASSLSIDMNTEAFF	TGTGCCAGCAGTTTATCGATAGACATGAACACTGAAGCTTTCTTT
TRBD2	.	TRBV11-2	TRBJ2-3	CASSFRTSGKVTDTQYF	TGTGCCAGCAGCTTTAGGACTAGCGGGAAGGTCACAGATACGCAGTATTTT
TRBD2	.	TRBV7-3	TRBJ2-3	CASSSVAGGTDTQYF	TGTGCCAGCAGCTCCGTAGCGGGGGGCACAGATACGCAGTATTTT
TRBD1	.	TRBV18	TRBJ2-6	CASSPPGQGVSGANVLTF	TGTGCCAGCTCACCACCTGGACAGGGAGTTTCTGGGGCCAACGTCCTGACTTTC
.	.	TRBV9	TRBJ1-2	CASSVDLGQSNGYTF	TGTGCCAGCAGCGTAGATCTGGGCCAATCCAATGGCTACACCTTC
.	.	TRBV5-8	TRBJ2-2	CASSLVGTGELFF	TGTGCCAGCAGCTTGGTTGGGACCGGGGAGCTGTTTTTT
.	.	TRBV6-1	TRBJ1-2	CASSATRSYGYTF	TGTGCCAGCAGTGCCACACGGTCCTATGGCTACACCTTC
.	.	TRBV18	TRBJ1-2	CASSFDSNYGYTF	TGTGCCAGCTCATTCGACAGTAACTATGGCTACACCTTC
.	once	TRBV10-3	TRBJ1-2	CAISDTGLNYGYTF	TGTGCCATCAGTGATACAGGACTCAACTATGGCTACACCTTC
.	.	TRBV6-6	TRBJ1-1	CASSYGGMNTEAFF	TGTGCCAGCAGTTACGGGGGAATGAACACTGAAGCTTTCTTT
.	.	TRBV4-3	TRBJ2-7	CASSPDAGYEQYF	TGCGCCAGCAGCCCCGACGCAGGGTACGAGCAGTACTTC
TRBD1	few	TRBV19	TRBJ1-1	CASSGSRDRVSGTEAFF	TGTGCCAGTAGTGGAAGCCGGGACAGGGTTTCGGGCACTGAAGCTTTCTTT
TRBD2	.	TRBV5-6	TRBJ2-1	CASSLPTSGRNEQFF	TGTGCCAGCAGCTTGCCGACTAGCGGGAGGAATGAGCAGTTCTTC
TRBD2	.	TRBV27	TRBJ2-7	CASSGAGTVAGEQYF	TGTGCCAGCAGTGGCGCCGGGACGGTAGCGGGCGAGCAGTACTTC
.	.	TRBV15	TRBJ2-5	CATTPRRYQETQYF	TGTGCCACCACTCCGCGGCGGTACCAAGAGACCCAGTACTTC
TRBD1	few	TRBV10-1	TRBJ1-1	CASSTSGQGGTEAFF	TGCGCCAGCAGTACAAGCGGACAGGGTGGCACTGAAGCTTTCTTT
TRBD2	.	TRBV6-5	TRBJ2-6	CASSRGGSGANVLTF	TGTGCCAGCAGCCGGGGGGGATCTGGGGCCAACGTCCTGACTTTC
.	.	TRBV7-9	TRBJ1-4	CASSSLLTTNEKLFF	TGTGCCAGCAGCTCATTACTTACAACTAATGAAAAACTGTTTTTT
.	few	TRBV5-4	TRBJ1-2	CASSLQGGYGYTF	TGTGCCAGCAGCTTACAAGGGGGCTATGGCTACACCTTC
.	.	TRBV9	TRBJ2-2	CASSVESWDDTGELFF	TGTGCCAGCAGCGTAGAGAGTTGGGACGACACCGGGGAGCTGTTTTTT
.	.	TRBV18	TRBJ2-7	CASSPDTGSYEQYF	TGTGCCAGCTCACCAGACACGGGGTCCTACGAGCAGTACTTC
.	.	TRBV11-2	TRBJ1-1	CASSGPTGTRNTEAFF	TGTGCCAGCAGCGGCCCGACCGGGACACGAAACACTGAAGCTTTCTTT
.	.	TRBV5-1	TRBJ1-1	CASSFNRNTEAFF	TGCGCCAGCAGTTTTAACAGGAACACTGAAGCTTTCTTT